This T cell receptor (beta chain) was found in a study of shared clonotypes between healthy human individuals. Looked up from germline, CDR1 is SGHRS and CDR2 is YFSETQ. The CDR3 extends over 13 amino acids. V lost 0 bases, J lost 11 bases, and 14 bases lay in between. In the CD4+ fraction, cells were divided into CD45RA+ naive and CD45RA-negative memory subsets. Sequencing was performed with immunoSEQ multiplex PCR; in TCRdb, only in-frame clones are kept and a portion is missing. Among a few million clones listed, around 90% were seen once. The sequenced material came from naive CD4+ T cells sorted from blood. As for subset: CD45RA+ positively selected. The rearrangement uses TRBV5-1 and TRBJ1-1, with a tentative D call TRBD1 (6 bases). This receptor was taken from a man younger than 30 in good health. The CDR3 DNA reads as TGCGCCAGCAGCTTGGATGGGGGCGCGGGTGCTTTCTTT. Its protein product is CASSLDGGAGAFF.